The 19 T cell receptor beta chains below come from one sample, sequenced in a study of monozygotic twins with inflammatory bowel disease. TCRdb reprocessed the 5' RACE reads and keeps a single row for each CDR3 protein, giving no DNA. Across 200,000 to 250,000 distinct CDR3 sequences, the top ten clones capture roughly 7.1% of the sample. The sample was blood. The receptors were sampled from a human donor with ulcerative colitis or Crohn's disease, or a healthy co-twin of an affected twin (not recorded which).

The chain has TRBV7-8 and TRBJ1-4; the D gene TCRdb calls, TRBD1, cannot be checked with no DNA. There are 17 residues in the CDR3. Germline CDR1 and CDR2: SGHVS and FQNEAQ. CDR3 in amino acids: CASSQNTGAGWVEKLFF. Full variable domain (missing parts from reference TRBV7-8 and TRBJ1-4): GAGVSQSPRYKVAKRGQDVALRCDPISGHVSLFWYQQALGQGPEFLTYFQNEAQLDKSGLPSDRFFAERPEGSVSTLKIQRTQQEDSAVYLCASSQNTGAGWVEKLFFGSGTQLSVL.

The chain's CDR3 is CASSLEGAPGNTIYF. This rearrangement joins TRBV5-1 to TRBJ1-3; the TCRdb D gene call, TRBD1, has no DNA to confirm it. CDR1 and CDR2 (germline): SGHRS, YFSETQ. The CDR3 covers 15 residues. The full variable domain, its missing parts supplied by reference TRBV5-1 and TRBJ1-3, is KAGVTQTPRYLIKTRGQQVTLSCSPISGHRSVSWYQQTPGQGLQFLFEYFSETQRNKGNFPGRFSGRQFSNSRSEMNVSTLELGDSALYLCASSLEGAPGNTIYFGEGSWLTVV.

The genes are TRBV6-2 or TRBV6-3 and TRBJ2-3; TCRdb designates TRBD2, a call that cannot be tested without DNA. The CDR3 extends over 16 amino acids. Germline V gene data show CDR1 as MNHEY and CDR2 as SVGEGT. CDR3: CASSYRAGDSTDTQYF.

The chain links TRBV27 to TRBJ2-5. The CDR3 runs to 13 residues. CDR1 and CDR2 from the germline V gene are MNHEY and SMNVEV (reference sequence). The CDR3 protein is CASGTVGYGTQYF.

The chain couples TRBV27 to TRBJ2-7; TCRdb selects TRBD2, and the lack of DNA leaves this call unchecked. Germline values: CDR1 MNHEY, CDR2 SMNVEV (reference sequence). There are 16 residues in the CDR3. CDR3 amino acids: CASSALGTSGNYEQYF.

This chain joins TRBV5-4 and TRBJ2-1; the D gene TCRdb calls, TRBD1, cannot be checked with no DNA. The length of the CDR3 is 15 residues. The germline V gene has CDR1 SGHNT and CDR2 YYREEE (reference sequence). CDR3 loop: CASSEDSHSYNEQFF.

The chain uses TRBV20-1 and TRBJ1-6. This CDR3 has 16 residues. Germline V lookup: CDR1 DFQATT, CDR2 SNEGSKA (reference sequence). The CDR3 sequence: CSARQLDRPGDPPLHF.

This chain joins TRBV30 and TRBJ2-7. Germline CDR1 GTSNPN, CDR2 SVGIG (reference sequence). CDR3 length equals 12 residues. The CDR3 loop reads CAWSGSGYEQYF.

This chain joins TRBV10-3 and TRBJ2-2; with no DNA, the TCRdb D assignment of TRBD2 cannot be verified. There are 13 residues in the CDR3. In germline, CDR1 is ENHRY, CDR2 SYGVKD. CDR3 sequence reads: CAISKGSAGELFF.

The gene calls are TRBV3-1 and TRBJ2-5; no DNA is available, so the TRBD2 call from TCRdb remains unchecked. The CDR3 has 14 residues. Germline V gene lookup returns CDR1 LGHDT and CDR2 YNNKEL (reference sequence). CDR3: CASSQSSGQETQYF.

Here the CDR3 reads CASSPPPEQGNRDNEQFF. This rearrangement joins TRBV7-6 to TRBJ2-1; TCRdb lists TRBD1, though no DNA is available to test this call. Per the germline V gene, CDR1 is SGHVS and CDR2 is FNYEAQ. The CDR3 contains 18 residues.

This chain links TRBV20-1 with TRBJ2-1; TCRdb's D call of TRBD2 is untestable without DNA. The CDR3 sequence is 18 residues long. CDR1 is DFQATT, CDR2 SNEGSKA, per germline (reference sequence). CDR3: CSATETKTSESSYNEQFF.

The CDR3 loop is CASSRTGGTRETQYF. The J gene is TRBJ2-5, the V gene TRBV18; the TRBD1 assignment by TCRdb is unverifiable without DNA. This CDR3 has 15 residues. Per germline, CDR1 KGHSH and CDR2 LQKENI.

The chain combines TRBV7-6 with TRBJ1-3; no DNA is available, so the TRBD1 call from TCRdb remains unchecked. CDR1 SGHVS and CDR2 FNYEAQ come from the germline V gene. The CDR3 has 20 amino acids. CDR3 residues: CASSPRRAPRPGQTGNTIYF.

The rearrangement uses TRBV18 and TRBJ2-1; TCRdb reports TRBD2, a call that lacks DNA to check it against. The CDR3 contains 13 residues. CDR1 and CDR2 (germline): KGHSH, LQKENI. The CDR3 region is CASSPGLVYEQFF.

The gene calls are TRBV4-1 and TRBJ2-4; absent DNA, TCRdb's TRBD1 call cannot be checked. Germline loops: CDR1 MGHRA, CDR2 YSYEKL. The CDR3 is 18 amino acids. The CDR3 here is CASSQRMTGTGVENIQYF.

The J gene is TRBJ2-1, the V gene TRBV27; TCRdb picks TRBD1, but there is no DNA to check that call. CDR1 MNHEY and CDR2 SMNVEV come from the germline V gene (reference sequence). The CDR3 runs 14 residues. The CDR3 loop is CASRGLAPNNEQFF.

This rearrangement joins TRBV10-3 to TRBJ2-2; TCRdb selects TRBD1, and the lack of DNA leaves this call unchecked. Germline CDR1 ENHRY, CDR2 SYGVKD. The CDR3 runs to 14 residues. CDR3 loop: CALGQGPNTGELFF.

The rearrangement links TRBV5-5 to TRBJ2-7; TCRdb lists TRBD1, though no DNA is available to test this call. The CDR3 is 14 amino acids. The germline V gene encodes CDR1 SGHKS and CDR2 YYEKEE (reference sequence). This CDR3 is CASRTTGTATLGYF.